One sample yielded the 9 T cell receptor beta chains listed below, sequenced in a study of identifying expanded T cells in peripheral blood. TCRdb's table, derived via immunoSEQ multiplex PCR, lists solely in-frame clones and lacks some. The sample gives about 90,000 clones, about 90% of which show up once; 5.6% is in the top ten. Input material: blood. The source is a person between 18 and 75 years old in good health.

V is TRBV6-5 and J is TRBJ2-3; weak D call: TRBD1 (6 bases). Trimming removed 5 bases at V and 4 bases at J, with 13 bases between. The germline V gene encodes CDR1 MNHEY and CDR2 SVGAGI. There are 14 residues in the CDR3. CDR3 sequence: CASSSQGSADTQYF. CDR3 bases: TGTGCCAGCAGTAGTCAGGGGAGCGCAGATACGCAGTATTTT.

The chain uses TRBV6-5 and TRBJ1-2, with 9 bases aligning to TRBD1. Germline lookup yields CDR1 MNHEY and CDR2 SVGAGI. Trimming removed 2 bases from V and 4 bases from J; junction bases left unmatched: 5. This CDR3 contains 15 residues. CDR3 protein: CASSYGTGSSYGYTF. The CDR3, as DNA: TGTGCCAGCAGTTACGGGACAGGGAGTAGCTATGGCTACACCTTC.

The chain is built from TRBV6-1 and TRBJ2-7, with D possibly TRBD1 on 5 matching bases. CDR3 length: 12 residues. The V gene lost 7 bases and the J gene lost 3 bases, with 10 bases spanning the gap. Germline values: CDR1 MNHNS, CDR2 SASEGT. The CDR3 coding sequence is TGTGCCAGCACGGACACTATCTACGAGCAGTACTTC. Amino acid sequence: CASTDTIYEQYF.

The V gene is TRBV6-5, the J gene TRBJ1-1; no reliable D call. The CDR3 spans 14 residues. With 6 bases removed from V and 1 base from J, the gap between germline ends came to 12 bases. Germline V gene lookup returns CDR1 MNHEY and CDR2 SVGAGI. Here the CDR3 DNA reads TGTGCCAGCAGCCCCGACATCTCGAACACTGAAGCTTTCTTT. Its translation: CASSPDISNTEAFF.

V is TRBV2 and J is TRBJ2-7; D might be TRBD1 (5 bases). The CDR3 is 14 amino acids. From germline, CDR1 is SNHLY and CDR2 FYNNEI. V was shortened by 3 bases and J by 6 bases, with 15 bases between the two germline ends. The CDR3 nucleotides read TGTGCCAGCAGTGATCCTTTCTGGGGCAGCGAGCAGTACTTC. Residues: CASSDPFWGSEQYF.

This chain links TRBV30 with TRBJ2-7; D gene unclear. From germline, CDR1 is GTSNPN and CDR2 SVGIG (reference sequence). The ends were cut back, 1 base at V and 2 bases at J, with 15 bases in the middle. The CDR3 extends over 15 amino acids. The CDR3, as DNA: TGTGCCTGGAGTGGGACGGATTACCGAGCCTACGAGCAGTACTTC. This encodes CAWSGTDYRAYEQYF. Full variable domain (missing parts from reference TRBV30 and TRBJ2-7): SQTIHQWPATLVQPVGSPLSLECTVEGTSNPNLYWYRQAAGRGLQLLFYSVGIGQISSEVPQNLSASRPQDRQFILSSKKLLLSDSGFYLCAWSGTDYRAYEQYFGPGTRLTVT.

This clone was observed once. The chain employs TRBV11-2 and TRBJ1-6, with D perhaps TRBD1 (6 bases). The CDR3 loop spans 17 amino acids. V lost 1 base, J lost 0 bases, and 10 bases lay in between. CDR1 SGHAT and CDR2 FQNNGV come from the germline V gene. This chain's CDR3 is CASSLATGASYNSPLHF. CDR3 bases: TGTGCCAGCAGCTTAGCAACGGGGGCCTCCTATAATTCACCCCTCCACTTT.

CDR3 nucleotides: TGTGCCAGCAGCCCGACGTCGGTTAGGGAAGCTTTCTTT. This translates into CASSPTSVREAFF. The chain links TRBV7-9 to TRBJ1-1; D is unresolved. The CDR3 extends over 13 amino acids. From germline, CDR1 is SEHNR and CDR2 FQNEAQ (reference sequence). Deletions cut 5 bases from V and 8 bases from J, with 15 bases between.

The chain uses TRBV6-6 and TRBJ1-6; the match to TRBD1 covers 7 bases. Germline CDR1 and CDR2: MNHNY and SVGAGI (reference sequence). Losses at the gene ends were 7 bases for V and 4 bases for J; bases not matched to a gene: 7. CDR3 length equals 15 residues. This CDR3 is CASNAGTAYNSPLHF. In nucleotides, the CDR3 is TGTGCCAGCAACGCCGGGACAGCTTATAATTCACCCCTCCACTTT.